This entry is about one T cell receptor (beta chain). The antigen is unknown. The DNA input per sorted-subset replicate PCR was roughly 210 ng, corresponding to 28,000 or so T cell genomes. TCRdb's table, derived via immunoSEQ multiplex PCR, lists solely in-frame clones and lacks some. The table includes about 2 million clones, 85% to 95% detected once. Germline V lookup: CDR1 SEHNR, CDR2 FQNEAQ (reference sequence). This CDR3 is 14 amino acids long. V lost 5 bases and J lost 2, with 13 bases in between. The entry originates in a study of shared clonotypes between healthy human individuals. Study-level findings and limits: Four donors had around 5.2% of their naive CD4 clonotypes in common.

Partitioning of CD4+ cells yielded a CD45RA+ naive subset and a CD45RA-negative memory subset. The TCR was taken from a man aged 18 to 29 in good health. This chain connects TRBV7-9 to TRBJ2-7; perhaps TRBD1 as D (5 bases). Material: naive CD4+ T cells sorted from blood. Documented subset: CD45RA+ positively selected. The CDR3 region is CASSPRQGTYEQYF. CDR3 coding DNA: TGTGCCAGCAGCCCCCGCCAGGGCACCTACGAGCAGTACTTC.